Listed here are 4 T cell receptor beta chains from one sample, sequenced in a study of cytomegalovirus exposure and HLA in healthy donors (dated by TCRdb to the late 2010s). The receptor library was made with the immunoSEQ multiplex PCR assay. In TCRdb, the immuneACCESS table is reduced to in-frame sequences with V and J assigned. These tables do not hold every clone; where another copy was compared, an unresolved V gene accounts for under half, and the others remain unexplained. The sample contains approximately 180,000 clones, 86% of them found a single time. The ten largest clones take up more than 1.1% of the sample. Sequenced material: PBMCs. Receptor source: a woman under 30 in good health and CMV-seronegative.

This chain joins TRBV7-3 and TRBJ1-1, with 12 positions matching TRBD1. CDR3 length equals 16 residues. V gave up 5 bases and J gave up 3 bases; unmatched junction bases: 7. CDR1 is SGHTA and CDR2 is FQGTGA in the germline V gene. Here the CDR3 DNA reads TGTGCCAGCAGCCCCCGGGACAGGGGGCTTTACACTGAAGCTTTCTTT. As protein: CASSPRDRGLYTEAFF.

The chain joins TRBV5-6 to TRBJ1-1; tentative D call: TRBD1 (5 bases). This CDR3 is built from 13 residues. Germline V CDR1 and CDR2: SGHDT, YYEEEE. Trimming took off 0 bases at V and 6 bases at J, with 9 bases between the two ends. The CDR3 spells CASSLGWGAEAFF. For the CDR3, the DNA is TGTGCCAGCAGCTTGGGCTGGGGGGCTGAAGCTTTCTTT. Complete variable domain (other parts from reference TRBV5-6 and TRBJ1-1): DAGVTQSPTHLIKTRGQQVTLRCSPKSGHDTVSWYQQALGQGPQFIFQYYEEEERQRGNFPDRFSGHQFPNYSSELNVNALLLGDSALYLCASSLGWGAEAFFGQGTRLTVV.

The chain carries TRBV10-3 and TRBJ1-1; perhaps TRBD1 as D (5 bases). V was shortened by 6 bases and J by 2 bases, with 10 bases between the two germline ends. The germline gives CDR1 ENHRY, CDR2 SYGVKD. The CDR3 covers 13 residues. For the CDR3, the DNA is TGTGCCATCAGCATCCAGGGAAACACTGAAGCTTTCTTT. It specifies CAISIQGNTEAFF.

The gene calls are TRBV2 and TRBJ2-3; weak D call: TRBD1 (6 bases). Germline V gene lookup returns CDR1 SNHLY and CDR2 FYNNEI. V was trimmed by 5 bases and J by 1 base, leaving 13 bases between them. This CDR3 spans 15 amino acids. The CDR3 spells CASSPQGSGTDTQYF. For the CDR3, the DNA is TGTGCCAGCAGTCCACAGGGATCCGGCACAGATACGCAGTATTTT.